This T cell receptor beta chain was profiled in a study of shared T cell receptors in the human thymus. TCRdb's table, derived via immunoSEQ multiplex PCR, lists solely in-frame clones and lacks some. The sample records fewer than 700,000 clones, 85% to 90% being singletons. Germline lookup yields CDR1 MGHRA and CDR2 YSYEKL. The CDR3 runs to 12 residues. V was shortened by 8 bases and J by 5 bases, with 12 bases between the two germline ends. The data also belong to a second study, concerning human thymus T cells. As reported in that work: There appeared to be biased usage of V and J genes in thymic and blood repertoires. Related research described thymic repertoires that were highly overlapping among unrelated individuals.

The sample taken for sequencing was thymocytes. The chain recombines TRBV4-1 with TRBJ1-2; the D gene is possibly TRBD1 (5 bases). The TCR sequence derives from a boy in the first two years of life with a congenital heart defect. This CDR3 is CASFGARYGYTF. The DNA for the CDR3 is TGCGCCAGCTTTGGGGCGCGGTATGGCTACACCTTC.